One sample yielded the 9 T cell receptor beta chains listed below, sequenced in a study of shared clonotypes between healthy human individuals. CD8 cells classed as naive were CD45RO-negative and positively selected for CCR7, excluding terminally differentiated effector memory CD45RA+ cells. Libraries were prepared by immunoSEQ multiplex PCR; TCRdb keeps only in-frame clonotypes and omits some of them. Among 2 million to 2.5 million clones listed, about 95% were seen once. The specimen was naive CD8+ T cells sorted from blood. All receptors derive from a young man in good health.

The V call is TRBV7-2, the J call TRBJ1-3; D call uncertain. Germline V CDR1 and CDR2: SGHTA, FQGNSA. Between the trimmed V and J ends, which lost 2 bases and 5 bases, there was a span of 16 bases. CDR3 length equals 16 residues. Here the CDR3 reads CASSLIGEGVRNTIYF. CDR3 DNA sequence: TGTGCCAGCAGCTTAATCGGGGAGGGAGTCAGAAACACCATATATTTT.

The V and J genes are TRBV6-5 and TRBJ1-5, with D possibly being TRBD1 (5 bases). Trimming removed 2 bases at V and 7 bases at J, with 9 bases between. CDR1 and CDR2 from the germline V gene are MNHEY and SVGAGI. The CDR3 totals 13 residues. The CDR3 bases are TGTGCCAGCAGTTACCAACGGGGCCAGCCCCAGCATTTT. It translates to CASSYQRGQPQHF.

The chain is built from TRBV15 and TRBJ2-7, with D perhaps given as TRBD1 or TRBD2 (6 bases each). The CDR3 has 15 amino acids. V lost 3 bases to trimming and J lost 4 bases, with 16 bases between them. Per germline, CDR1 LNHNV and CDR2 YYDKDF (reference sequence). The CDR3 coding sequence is TGTGCCACCAGCAGGGGGGCGGTAGCGGAATACGAGCAGTACTTC. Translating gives CATSRGAVAEYEQYF.

Here the CDR3 DNA reads TGTGCCACCGCCTCCTACACGCAGGCGACCGGGGAGCTGTTTTTT. This encodes CATASYTQATGELFF. V is TRBV15 and J is TRBJ2-2; no definite D call. This CDR3 is built from 15 residues. V gave up 8 bases and J gave up 5 bases, with 18 bases separating them. Germline V gene data show CDR1 as LNHNV and CDR2 as YYDKDF (reference sequence).

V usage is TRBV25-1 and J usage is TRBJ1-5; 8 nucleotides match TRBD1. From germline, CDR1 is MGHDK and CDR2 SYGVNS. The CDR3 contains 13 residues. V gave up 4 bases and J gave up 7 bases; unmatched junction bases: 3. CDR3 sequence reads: CASSGTGYQPQHF. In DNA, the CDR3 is TGTGCCAGCAGTGGGACAGGGTACCAGCCCCAGCATTTT. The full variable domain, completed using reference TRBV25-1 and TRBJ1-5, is EADIYQTPRYLVIGTGKKITLECSQTMGHDKMYWYQQDPGMELHLIHYSYGVNSTEKGDLSSESTVSRIRTEHFPLTLESARPSHTSQYLCASSGTGYQPQHFGDGTRLSIL.

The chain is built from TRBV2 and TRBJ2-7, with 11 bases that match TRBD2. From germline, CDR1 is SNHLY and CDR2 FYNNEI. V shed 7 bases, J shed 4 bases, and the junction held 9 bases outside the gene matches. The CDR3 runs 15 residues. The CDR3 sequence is CASTGGLAGFYEQYF. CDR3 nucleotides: TGTGCCAGCACTGGCGGACTAGCGGGTTTTTACGAGCAGTACTTC.

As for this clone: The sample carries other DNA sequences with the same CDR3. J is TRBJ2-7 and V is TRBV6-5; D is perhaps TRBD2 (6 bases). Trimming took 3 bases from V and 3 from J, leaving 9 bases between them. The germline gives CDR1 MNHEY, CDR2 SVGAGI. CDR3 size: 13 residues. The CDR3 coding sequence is TGTGCCAGCAGTTATGACGGGGGCTACGAGCAGTACTTC. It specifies CASSYDGGYEQYF.

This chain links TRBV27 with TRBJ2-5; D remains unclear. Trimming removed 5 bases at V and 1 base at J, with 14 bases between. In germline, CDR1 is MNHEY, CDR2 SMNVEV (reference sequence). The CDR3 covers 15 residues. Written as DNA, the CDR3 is TGTGCCAGCAGTCTCTTCCCAGGTTTCCAAGAGACCCAGTACTTC. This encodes CASSLFPGFQETQYF.

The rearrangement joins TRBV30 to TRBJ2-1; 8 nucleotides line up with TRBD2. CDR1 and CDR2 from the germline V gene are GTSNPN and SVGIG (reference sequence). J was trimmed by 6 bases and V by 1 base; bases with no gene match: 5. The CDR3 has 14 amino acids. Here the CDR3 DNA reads TGTGCCTGGAGTGGACTAGCGATAACCAATGAGCAGTTCTTC. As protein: CAWSGLAITNEQFF.